Listed below are T cell receptor beta chains from one sample, sequenced in a study of human T cells and chemical hapten exposure. TCRdb fed the RACE reads into MiXCR, producing one record per CDR3 protein. Of 300,000 to 400,000 distinct CDR3 sequences in the sample, less than 6.5% were seen once. The material sequenced was whole blood, taken in connection with sensitization to the hapten diphenylcyclopropenone (DPC). The origin of the receptors is a woman aged 50 to 60 with alopecia areata. Some clones in this sample may be carry-over from other donors' samples. Each CDR3 is given with its conserved first and last residue. The order of the fields is clone size, V gene, D gene, CDR3 length, J gene, CDR3 protein, CDR3 DNA. D genes are given only for firm matches. Clone size appears in some rows only: once, few, many, or a class for an expanded clone.

size: few; V: TRBV28; D: -; length: 14; J: TRBJ2-5; CDR3: CASSLRSDQETQYF; DNA: TGTGCCAGCAGTTTACGGTCGGATCAAGAGACCCAGTACTTC
size: -; V: TRBV14; D: TRBD1; length: 13; J: TRBJ1-6; CDR3: CASSQLPGQVLHF; DNA: TGTGCCAGCAGCCAACTGCCGGGACAGGTACTCCACTTT
size: -; V: TRBV6-2/TRBV6-3; D: -; length: 13; J: TRBJ2-7; CDR3: CASSYSTVYEQYF; DNA: TGTGCCAGCAGTTACTCCACTGTCTACGAGCAGTACTTC
size: -; V: TRBV28; D: -; length: 16; J: TRBJ1-5; CDR3: CASLRRGRWVNQPQHF; DNA: TGTGCCAGCTTACGACGGGGGCGCTGGGTCAATCAGCCCCAGCATTTT
size: many; V: TRBV4-3; D: TRBD2; length: 17; J: TRBJ2-3; CDR3: CASSQEPAGGLADTQYF; DNA: TGCGCCAGCAGCCAAGAGCCAGCGGGAGGACTCGCAGATACGCAGTATTTT
size: many; V: TRBV15; D: -; length: 16; J: TRBJ1-2; CDR3: CATSRDLEGNQYGYTF; DNA: TGTGCCACCAGCAGAGATCTAGAGGGGAATCAGTATGGCTACACCTTC
size: -; V: TRBV10-3; D: -; length: 16; J: TRBJ2-1; CDR3: CAISDHRDPNLPEQFF; DNA: TGTGCCATCAGTGACCACCGGGACCCCAATCTACCCGAGCAGTTCTTC
size: few; V: TRBV27; D: -; length: 15; J: TRBJ2-3; CDR3: CASRPRGTYTDTQYF; DNA: TGTGCCAGCAGACCCCGCGGGACCTACACAGATACGCAGTATTTT
size: many; V: TRBV29-1; D: -; length: 16; J: TRBJ2-1; CDR3: CSVGGLAASSYNEQFF; DNA: TGCAGCGTCGGAGGGTTAGCGGCCAGCTCCTACAATGAGCAGTTCTTC
size: -; V: TRBV3-1; D: -; length: 12; J: TRBJ2-5; CDR3: CASSQDEKTQYF; DNA: TGTGCCAGCAGCCAAGATGAAAAGACCCAGTACTTC
size: few; V: TRBV6-5; D: -; length: 13; J: TRBJ1-2; CDR3: CASSRDSPIGYTF; DNA: TGTGCCAGCAGCCGAGACAGTCCTATAGGCTACACCTTC
size: -; V: TRBV28; D: TRBD1; length: 15; J: TRBJ1-2; CDR3: CASRVDRGENYGYTF; DNA: TGTGCCAGCAGGGTGGACAGGGGGGAGAACTATGGCTACACCTTC
size: many; V: TRBV11-2; D: TRBD2; length: 18; J: TRBJ2-1; CDR3: CASSLRGELAGSYNEQFF; DNA: TGTGCCAGCAGCTTAAGGGGAGAACTAGCGGGCAGCTACAATGAGCAGTTCTTC
size: many; V: TRBV5-1; D: TRBD2; length: 15; J: TRBJ2-3; CDR3: CASSLEDSGSFTQYF; DNA: TGCGCCAGCAGCTTGGAAGATAGCGGGTCCTTTACGCAGTATTTT
size: few; V: TRBV18; D: -; length: 15; J: TRBJ2-3; CDR3: CASSGTGSWEDTQYF; DNA: TGTGCCAGCTCAGGTACGGGTAGCTGGGAAGATACGCAGTATTTT
size: many; V: TRBV7-2; D: -; length: 14; J: TRBJ2-5; CDR3: CASSFDISQETQYF; DNA: TGTGCCAGCAGCTTTGACATAAGCCAAGAGACCCAGTACTTC
size: few; V: TRBV7-2; D: -; length: 13; J: TRBJ1-1; CDR3: CASSTLRAAEAFF; DNA: TGTGCCAGCAGCACTCTCAGGGCCGCTGAAGCTTTCTTT
size: few; V: TRBV12-3/TRBV12-4; D: TRBD1; length: 15; J: TRBJ2-1; CDR3: CASSQGGADYNEQFF; DNA: TGTGCCAGCAGCCAAGGGGGCGCGGACTACAATGAGCAGTTCTTC
size: many; V: TRBV11-2; D: TRBD2; length: 15; J: TRBJ2-1; CDR3: CASSLGAGVTNEQFF; DNA: TGTGCCAGCAGCTTAGGGGCGGGAGTGACTAATGAGCAGTTCTTC